These 28 T cell receptor beta chains originate from one sample sequenced in a study of blood T cell repertoires in COVID-19. The protocol was immunoSEQ multiplex PCR, while the TCRdb copy is restricted to in-frame clones and leaves out a portion. Of 90,000 to 100,000 clones in the sample, roughly nine tenths were seen once. The sample taken for sequencing was peripheral blood. Receptor source: a man between 65 and 85 years old with acute or convalescent COVID-19.

V and J are TRBV30 and TRBJ2-6, with D maybe TRBD2 (5 bases). The V end was cut by 7 bases, the J end by 2 bases, with 9 bases between. The length of the CDR3 is 13 residues. Germline assignment: CDR1 GTSNPN and CDR2 SVGIG (reference sequence). The CDR3 is CAYGNPGANVLTF. The CDR3 DNA reads as TGTGCCTACGGGAATCCTGGGGCCAACGTCCTGACTTTC.

In DNA form, the CDR3 reads TGTGCCAGCAGCTTGGGGGGCCCCAATGGCTACACCTTC. Protein product: CASSLGGPNGYTF. The chain employs TRBV5-6 and TRBJ1-2; maybe TRBD1 (5 bases). Trimming stripped 0 bases from V and 6 bases from J, with 9 bases between. Germline V gene data show CDR1 as SGHDT and CDR2 as YYEEEE. This CDR3 comprises 13 residues.

This sequence joins TRBV5-1 and TRBJ1-4, with 7 bases that match TRBD1. V trimming: 2 bases; J trimming: 2 bases; junction bases outside the gene matches: 12. Germline-derived CDR1 and CDR2 are SGHRS and YFSETQ. This CDR3 contains 18 residues. The CDR3 DNA reads as TGCGCCAGCAGCTTAGACCCGACAGGGTTGGGGACTAATGAAAAACTGTTTTTT. Its translation: CASSLDPTGLGTNEKLFF.

J is TRBJ2-1 and V is TRBV6-4, with 13 positions matching TRBD2. The CDR3 extends over 16 amino acids. V gave up 2 bases and J gave up 5 bases; unmatched junction bases: 3. CDR1 is MRHNA and CDR2 is SNTAGT in the germline V gene. CDR3 bases: TGTGCCAGCAGTGACCGACTAGCGGGGGGCCACAATGAGCAGTTCTTC. This gives the protein CASSDRLAGGHNEQFF.

The rearrangement links TRBV11-2 to TRBJ1-1; D uncertain. The CDR3 has 15 residues. The germline CDR1 and CDR2 sequences are SGHAT and FQNNGV. The V end lost 0 bases, the J end lost 1 base, and 9 bases lay between the germline ends. CDR3 region: CASSLERVGNTEAFF. In DNA form, the CDR3 reads TGTGCCAGCAGCTTAGAGCGGGTGGGGAACACTGAAGCTTTCTTT. Using reference TRBV11-2 and TRBJ1-1 for the parts outside the CDR3, the full variable domain is EAGVAQSPRYKIIEKRQSVAFWCNPISGHATLYWYQQILGQGPKLLIQFQNNGVVDDSQLPKDRFSAERLKGVDSTLKIQPAKLEDSAVYLCASSLERVGNTEAFFGQGTRLTVV.

The chain recombines TRBV5-1 with TRBJ2-1; 12 bases fit TRBD2. Germline CDR1 reads SGHRS; CDR2 reads YFSETQ. With 7 bases clipped from V and 8 bases from J, the junction kept 4 bases outside the gene matches. The CDR3 extends over 13 amino acids. Here the CDR3 reads CASLLAGGDEQFF. CDR3 nucleotides: TGCGCCAGCCTACTAGCGGGGGGCGATGAGCAGTTCTTC.

This clone has only a few counts. The chain carries TRBV19 and TRBJ1-1; D unclear. The ends were cut back, 1 base at V and 0 bases at J, with 9 bases in the middle. The germline V gene has CDR1 LNHDA and CDR2 SQIVND (reference sequence). CDR3 length equals 15 residues. CDR3: CASSIGAIMNTEAFF. CDR3 sequence (DNA): TGTGCCAGTAGTATAGGGGCCATAATGAACACTGAAGCTTTCTTT.

The rearrangement joins TRBV5-1 to TRBJ1-6; weak D call: TRBD1 (6 bases). Looked up from germline, CDR1 is SGHRS and CDR2 is YFSETQ. The V gene lost 4 bases and the J gene lost 9 bases, with 17 bases spanning the gap. The CDR3 covers 15 residues. The CDR3 reads CASSQQGAGASPLHF. In DNA form, the CDR3 reads TGCGCCAGCAGCCAACAGGGCGCGGGCGCTTCACCCCTCCACTTT.

V and J are TRBV7-9 and TRBJ2-3; 9 nucleotides match TRBD2. Germline V lookup: CDR1 SEHNR, CDR2 FQNEAQ (reference sequence). The CDR3 is 15 residues long. The V segment lost 1 base and the J segment 3 bases; nucleotides outside the gene matches: 2. The CDR3 nucleotides are TGTGCCAGCAGCTTAGTGCGGGGGGGGACAGATACGCAGTATTTT. As protein: CASSLVRGGTDTQYF.

V usage is TRBV28 and J usage is TRBJ2-3; TRBD1 matches at 7 bases. The CDR3 is made up of 16 amino acids. Germline-derived CDR1 and CDR2 are MDHEN and SYDVKM. V dropped 3 bases and J dropped 2; count of bases not matched to a gene: 8. The CDR3, as DNA: TGTGCCAGCAGTTTTCCGGGGACAGTTTTCACAGATACGCAGTATTTT. Its translation: CASSFPGTVFTDTQYF.

This chain links TRBV3-1 (or the pseudogene TRBV3-2) with TRBJ1-6; D remains ambiguous. Trimming left V 3 bases short and J 16 bases short, with 19 bases between. Germline values: CDR1 LGHDT, CDR2 YNNKEL (reference sequence). The CDR3 totals 14 residues. CDR3 DNA sequence: TGTGCCAGCAGCCAGTCACTCTACGGACTGCTGCTCCACTTT. As protein: CASSQSLYGLLLHF.

J is TRBJ2-7 and V is TRBV19, with TRBD1 as a possible D gene (6 bases). The length of the CDR3 is 14 residues. Trimming left V 1 base short and J 5 bases short, with 12 bases between. Germline values: CDR1 LNHDA, CDR2 SQIVND (reference sequence). CDR3 sequence: CASSIGAGVDEQYF. The CDR3 DNA is TGTGCCAGTAGTATAGGGGCAGGGGTGGACGAGCAGTACTTC.

V and J are TRBV6-1 and TRBJ1-1, with D possibly being TRBD1 (5 bases). The V end lost 3 bases, the J end lost 5 bases, and 16 bases lay between the germline ends. The germline gives CDR1 MNHNS, CDR2 SASEGT. The CDR3 spans 15 residues. The CDR3 is CASSETPGGSTEAFF. In DNA, the CDR3 is TGTGCCAGCAGTGAGACCCCGGGGGGTAGTACTGAAGCTTTCTTT.

The J gene is TRBJ2-3, the V gene TRBV19; TRBD2 aligns across 10 bases. CDR3 length equals 16 residues. V was clipped by 6 bases and J by 2 bases; unmatched bases: 8. Germline loops: CDR1 LNHDA, CDR2 SQIVND (reference sequence). The CDR3 region is CASSHLSGGATDTQYF. CDR3 coding DNA: TGTGCCAGTAGCCATCTCAGCGGGGGGGCCACAGATACGCAGTATTTT.

The V call is TRBV6-5, the J call TRBJ2-7; TRBD1 aligns across 7 bases. CDR3 length: 15 amino acids. CDR1 is MNHEY, CDR2 SVGAGI, per germline. J gave up 0 bases and V 8 bases, and 10 bases lay outside the gene matches. The CDR3 DNA reads as TGTGCCAGCGGCCCGACAGGGTTTGACTCCTACGAGCAGTACGTC. It codes for CASGPTGFDSYEQYV.

The gene calls are TRBV10-2 and TRBJ2-1; the D gene is possibly TRBD1 (6 bases). V was clipped by 4 bases and J by 0 bases, with 19 bases between them. CDR3 length: 18 residues. Germline lookup yields CDR1 WSHSY and CDR2 SAAADI. The CDR3 DNA reads TGCGCCAGCAGTGGCACTGGGGCAGGGGCTAGCTCCTACAATGAGCAGTTCTTC. Amino acid sequence: CASSGTGAGASSYNEQFF.

CDR3 sequence (DNA): TGTGCCAGCAGTTTAAGTCAAGGGGGCGGGAATTCACCCCTCCACTTT. It specifies CASSLSQGGGNSPLHF. The chain combines TRBV28 with TRBJ1-6, with 7 bases that match TRBD1. This CDR3 has 16 residues. Trimming cost V 2 bases and J 7 bases; bases outside gene matches: 8. Germline V gene data show CDR1 as MDHEN and CDR2 as SYDVKM.

The rearrangement links TRBV7-8 to TRBJ1-4; TRBD1 matches 7 bases. Germline V gives CDR1 SGHVS, CDR2 FQNEAQ. The CDR3 spans 13 residues. The V gene end was trimmed by 5 bases and the J gene end by 6 bases; junction bases not matched to a gene: 3. CDR3 loop: CASSRDRDEKLFF. CDR3 nucleotides: TGTGCCAGCAGCAGAGACAGGGATGAAAAACTGTTTTTT.

J is TRBJ1-2 and V is TRBV4-1; D may be TRBD1 (6 bases). Germline values: CDR1 MGHRA, CDR2 YSYEKL. Trimming cost V 4 bases and J 4 bases, with 19 bases left between them. The CDR3 runs 16 residues. The CDR3 coding sequence is TGCGCCAGCAGCCTTCAACAGGGCGCCCCTGTCTATGGCTACACCTTC. It specifies CASSLQQGAPVYGYTF.

There are a few counts of this clone. The rearrangement links TRBV19 to TRBJ2-1; 14 bases are shared with TRBD2. The CDR3 is 17 residues long. The V gene end was trimmed by 4 bases and the J gene end by 4 bases; junction bases not matched to a gene: 6. CDR1 LNHDA and CDR2 SQIVND come from the germline V gene (reference sequence). The CDR3 here is CASSNGLAGGRYNEQFF. The CDR3, as DNA: TGTGCCAGTAGTAACGGACTAGCGGGGGGAAGATACAATGAGCAGTTCTTC.

This clone was counted a single time. The chain is built from TRBV7-8 and TRBJ2-3, with D perhaps matching TRBD2 (6 bases). The V end was cut by 1 base, the J end by 3 bases, with 11 bases between. The CDR3 has 15 amino acids. Germline V CDR1 and CDR2: SGHVS, FQNEAQ. The CDR3 DNA follows: TGTGCCAGCAGCTTAGGGGCGGGGCGGACAGATACGCAGTATTTT. Amino acid sequence: CASSLGAGRTDTQYF.

The chain combines TRBV3-1 (or the pseudogene TRBV3-2) with TRBJ2-7, with 7 bases that match TRBD2. The CDR3 is 14 residues long. Looked up from germline, CDR1 is LGHDT and CDR2 is YNNKEL (reference sequence). V dropped 1 base and J dropped 2; count of bases not matched to a gene: 2. CDR3 nucleotide sequence: TGTGCCAGCAGCCAAGGACTAGCTGCCTACGAGCAGTACGTC. Translating it yields CASSQGLAAYEQYV.

V gene TRBV2 combines with J gene TRBJ2-7; 7 nucleotides align to TRBD2. Germline CDR1 and CDR2: SNHLY and FYNNEI. The CDR3 has 15 residues. J was trimmed by 2 bases and V by 2 bases; bases with no gene match: 6. DNA of the CDR3: TGTGCCAGCAGTGAATGGCTAGCGGATACCTACGAGCAGTACTTC. This gives the protein CASSEWLADTYEQYF. Based on the CDR3 plus reference TRBV2 and TRBJ2-7, the full variable domain is EPEVTQTPSHQVTQMGQEVILRCVPISNHLYFYWYRQILGQKVEFLVSFYNNEISEKSEIFDDQFSVERPDGSNFTLKIRSTKLEDSAMYFCASSEWLADTYEQYFGPGTRLTVT.

This chain connects TRBV7-2 to TRBJ2-7; 8 bases match TRBD2. Germline assignment: CDR1 SGHTA and CDR2 FQGNSA. The CDR3 runs to 14 residues. J gave up 4 bases and V 0 bases, and 2 bases lay outside the gene matches. As DNA, the CDR3 is TGTGCCAGCAGCTTAGCTGGGACTAGTTACGAGCAGTACTTC. As protein: CASSLAGTSYEQYF.

The chain uses TRBV5-8 and TRBJ1-4; 10 bases fit TRBD1. This CDR3 is 15 amino acids long. Germline trimming cut 6 bases from V and 7 bases from J; bases unmatched to any gene: 9. Per the germline V gene, CDR1 is SGHTS and CDR2 is YDEGEE. CDR3 loop: CASTLRGDRGEKLFF. The CDR3 nucleotides are TGTGCCAGCACCCTGAGGGGGGACAGGGGTGAAAAACTGTTTTTT.

The V call is TRBV9, the J call TRBJ2-3; D gene uncertain. The CDR3 runs to 14 residues. V was cut by 6 bases and J by 5 bases, with 16 bases left in between. Germline-derived CDR1 and CDR2 are SGDLS and YYNGEE. The CDR3 region is CASNPDRVRDTQYF. The DNA for the CDR3 is TGTGCCAGCAACCCCGATAGAGTTCGAGATACGCAGTATTTT.

The chain has TRBV5-1 and TRBJ1-4; tentatively, D is TRBD1 (5 bases). V lost 3 bases to trimming and J lost 8 bases, with 20 bases between them. CDR3 length: 16 amino acids. Germline-derived CDR1 and CDR2 are SGHRS and YFSETQ. CDR3 DNA: TGCGCCAGCAGCTCGGAGGAATCCCGGGGGAAAGAAAAACTGTTTTTT. Encoded protein: CASSSEESRGKEKLFF.

This sequence joins TRBV19 and TRBJ1-1; the match to TRBD1 covers 7 bases. The CDR3 contains 17 residues. V lost 5 bases, J lost 2 bases, and 14 bases stayed unmatched. Looked up from germline, CDR1 is LNHDA and CDR2 is SQIVND (reference sequence). CDR3 in DNA: TGTGCCAGTAGTGACGAACTGGGACAGCAATTTAACACTGAAGCTTTCTTT. This codes for CASSDELGQQFNTEAFF.